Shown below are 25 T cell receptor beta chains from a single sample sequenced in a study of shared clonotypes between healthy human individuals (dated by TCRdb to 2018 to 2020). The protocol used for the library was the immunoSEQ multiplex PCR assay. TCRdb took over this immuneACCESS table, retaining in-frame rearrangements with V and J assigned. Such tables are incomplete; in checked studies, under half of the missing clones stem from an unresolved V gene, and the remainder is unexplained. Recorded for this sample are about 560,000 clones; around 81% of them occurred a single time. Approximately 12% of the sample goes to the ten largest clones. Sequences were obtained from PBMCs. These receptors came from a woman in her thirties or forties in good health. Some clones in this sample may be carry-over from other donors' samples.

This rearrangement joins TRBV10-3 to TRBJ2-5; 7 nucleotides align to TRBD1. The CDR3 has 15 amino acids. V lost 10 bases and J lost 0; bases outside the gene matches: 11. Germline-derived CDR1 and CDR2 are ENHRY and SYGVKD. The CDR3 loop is CASKQLGQDQETQYF. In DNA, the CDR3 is TGTGCCAGCAAGCAACTCGGACAGGACCAAGAGACCCAGTACTTC.

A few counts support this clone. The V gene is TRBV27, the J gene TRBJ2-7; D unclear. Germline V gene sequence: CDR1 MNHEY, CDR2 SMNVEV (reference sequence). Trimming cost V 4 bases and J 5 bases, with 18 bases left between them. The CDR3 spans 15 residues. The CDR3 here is CASSSPRRISHEQYF. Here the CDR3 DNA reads TGTGCCAGCAGTTCCCCGAGGCGGATATCCCACGAGCAGTACTTC.

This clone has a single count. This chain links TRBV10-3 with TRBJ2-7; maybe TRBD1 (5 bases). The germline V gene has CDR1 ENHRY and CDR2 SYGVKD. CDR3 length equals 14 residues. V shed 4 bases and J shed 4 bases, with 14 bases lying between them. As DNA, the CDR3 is TGTGCCATCAGTGTTGGCAGGGATGTATACGAGCAGTACTTC. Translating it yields CAISVGRDVYEQYF.

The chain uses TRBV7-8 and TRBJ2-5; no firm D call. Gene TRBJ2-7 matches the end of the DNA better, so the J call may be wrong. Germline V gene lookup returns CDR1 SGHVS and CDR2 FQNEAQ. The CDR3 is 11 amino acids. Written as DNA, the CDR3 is TGTGCCAGCAGAGAAGGCCTCGAGCAGTACTTC. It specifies CASREGLEQYF.

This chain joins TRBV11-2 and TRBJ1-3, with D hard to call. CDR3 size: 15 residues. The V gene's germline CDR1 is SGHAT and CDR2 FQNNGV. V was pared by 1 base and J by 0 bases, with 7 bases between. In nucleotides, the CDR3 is TGTGCCAGCAGCTTAGTGGCAGTCTCTGGAAACACCATATATTTT. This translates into CASSLVAVSGNTIYF.

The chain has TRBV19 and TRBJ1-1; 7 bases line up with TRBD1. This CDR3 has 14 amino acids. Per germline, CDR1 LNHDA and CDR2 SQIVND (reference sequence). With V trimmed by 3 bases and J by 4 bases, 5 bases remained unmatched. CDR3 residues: CASSIAQGGTEAFF. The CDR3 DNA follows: TGTGCCAGTAGTATCGCTCAGGGGGGCACTGAAGCTTTCTTT.

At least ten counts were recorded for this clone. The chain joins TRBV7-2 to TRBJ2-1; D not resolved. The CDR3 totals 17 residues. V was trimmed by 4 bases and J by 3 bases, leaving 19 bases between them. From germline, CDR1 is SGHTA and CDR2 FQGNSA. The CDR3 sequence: CASSSHLSAQSYNEQFF. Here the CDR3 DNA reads TGTGCCAGCAGCTCACACCTGAGCGCCCAGAGCTACAATGAGCAGTTCTTC.

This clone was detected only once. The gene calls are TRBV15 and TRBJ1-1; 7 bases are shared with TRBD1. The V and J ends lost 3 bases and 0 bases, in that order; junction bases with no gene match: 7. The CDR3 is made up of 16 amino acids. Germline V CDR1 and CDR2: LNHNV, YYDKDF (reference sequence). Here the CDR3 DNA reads TGTGCCACCAGCAGTCGAGGGGGCGGCCTGAACACTGAAGCTTTCTTT. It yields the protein CATSSRGGGLNTEAFF.

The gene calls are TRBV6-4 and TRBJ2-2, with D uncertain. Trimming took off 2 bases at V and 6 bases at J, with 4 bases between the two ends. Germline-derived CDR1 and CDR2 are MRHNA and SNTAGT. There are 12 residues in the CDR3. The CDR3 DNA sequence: TGTGCCAGCAGTGACGGGTCCGGGGAGCTGTTTTTT. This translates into CASSDGSGELFF.

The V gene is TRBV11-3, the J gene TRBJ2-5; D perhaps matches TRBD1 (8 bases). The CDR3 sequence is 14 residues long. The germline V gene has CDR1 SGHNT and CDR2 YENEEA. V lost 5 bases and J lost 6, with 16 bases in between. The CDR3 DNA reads TGTGCCAGCAGCGCTACAGGGGGGGTCCAGACCCAGTACTTC. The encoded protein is CASSATGGVQTQYF.

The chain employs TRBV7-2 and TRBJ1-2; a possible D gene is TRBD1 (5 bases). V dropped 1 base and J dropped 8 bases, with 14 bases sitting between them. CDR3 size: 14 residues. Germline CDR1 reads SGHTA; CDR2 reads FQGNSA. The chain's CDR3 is CASSLGSRAGGYTF. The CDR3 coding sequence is TGTGCCAGCAGCTTAGGTAGCAGGGCGGGAGGCTACACCTTC.

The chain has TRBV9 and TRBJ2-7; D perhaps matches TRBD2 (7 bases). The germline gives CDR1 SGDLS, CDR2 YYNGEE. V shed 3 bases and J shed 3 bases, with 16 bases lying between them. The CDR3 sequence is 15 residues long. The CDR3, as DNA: TGTGCCAGCAGCGCCGGGGGGCGGGATGTCTACGAGCAGTACTTC. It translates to CASSAGGRDVYEQYF. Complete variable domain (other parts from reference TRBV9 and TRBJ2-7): DSGVTQTPKHLITATGQRVTLRCSPRSGDLSVYWYQQSLDQGLQFLIQYYNGEERAKGNILERFSAQQFPDLHSELNLSSLELGDSALYFCASSAGGRDVYEQYFGPGTRLTVT.

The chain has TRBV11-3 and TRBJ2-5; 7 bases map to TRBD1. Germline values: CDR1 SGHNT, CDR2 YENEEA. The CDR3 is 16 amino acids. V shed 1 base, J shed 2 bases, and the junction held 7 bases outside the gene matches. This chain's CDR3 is CASSLGSVRGQETQYF. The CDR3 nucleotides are TGTGCCAGCAGCTTAGGATCGGTCAGGGGGCAAGAGACCCAGTACTTC. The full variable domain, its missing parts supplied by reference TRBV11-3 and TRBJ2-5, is EAGVVQSPRYKIIEKKQPVAFWCNPISGHNTLYWYLQNLGQGPELLIRYENEEAVDDSQLPKDRFSAERLKGVDSTLKIQPAELGDSAVYLCASSLGSVRGQETQYFGPGTRLLVL.

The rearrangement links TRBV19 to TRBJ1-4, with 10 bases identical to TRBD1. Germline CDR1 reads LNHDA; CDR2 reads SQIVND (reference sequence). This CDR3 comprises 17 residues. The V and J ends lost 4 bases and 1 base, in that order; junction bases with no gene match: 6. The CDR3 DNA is TGTGCCAGTAGTACCCGGACAGGGGGACGAACTAATGAAAAACTGTTTTTT. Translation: CASSTRTGGRTNEKLFF.

The CDR3 region has the DNA TGCAGCGTGAGGACAGGGAACGACGGGGAGCTGTTTTTT. As protein: CSVRTGNDGELFF. V and J are TRBV29-1 and TRBJ2-2; 8 positions agree with TRBD1. After removal of 6 bases from V and 7 bases from J, the junction contained 7 bases not matched to a gene. CDR1 and CDR2 from the germline V gene are SQVTM and ANQGSEA. This CDR3 contains 13 residues.

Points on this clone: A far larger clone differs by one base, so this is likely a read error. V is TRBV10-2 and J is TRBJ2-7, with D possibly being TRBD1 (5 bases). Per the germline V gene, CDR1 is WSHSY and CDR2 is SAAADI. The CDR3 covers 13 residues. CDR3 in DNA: TGCGCCGGCAGAATTAGGACAAACTACGAGCAGTACTTC. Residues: CAGRIRTNYEQYF.

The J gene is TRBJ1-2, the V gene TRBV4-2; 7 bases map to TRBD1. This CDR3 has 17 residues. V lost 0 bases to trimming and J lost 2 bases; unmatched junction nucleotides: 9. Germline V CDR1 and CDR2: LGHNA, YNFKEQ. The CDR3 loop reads CASSQEGGGERNYGYTF. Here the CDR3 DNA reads TGTGCCAGCAGCCAAGAAGGGGGCGGGGAGCGAAACTATGGCTACACCTTC.

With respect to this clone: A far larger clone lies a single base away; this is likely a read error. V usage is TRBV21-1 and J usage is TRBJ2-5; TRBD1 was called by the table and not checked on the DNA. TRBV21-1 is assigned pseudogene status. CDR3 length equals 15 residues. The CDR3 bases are TGTGCCAGGTGGGACAGGGGGCCGGGAGGGGAGACCCAGTACTTC. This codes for CARWDRGPGGETQYF.

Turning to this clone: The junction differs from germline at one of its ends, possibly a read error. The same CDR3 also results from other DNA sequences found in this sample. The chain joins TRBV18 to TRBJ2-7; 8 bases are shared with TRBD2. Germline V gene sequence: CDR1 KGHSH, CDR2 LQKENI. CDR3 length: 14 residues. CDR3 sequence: CASSPTGGGYEQYF. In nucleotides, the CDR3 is TGTGCCAGCTCACCCACCGGGGGGGGCTACGAGCAGTACTTT.

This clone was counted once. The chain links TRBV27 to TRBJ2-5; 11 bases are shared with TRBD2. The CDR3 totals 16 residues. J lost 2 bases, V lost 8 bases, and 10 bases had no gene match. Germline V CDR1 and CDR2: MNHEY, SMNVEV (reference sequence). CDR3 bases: TGTGCCAGCTTGGGAGGCACTAGCGGGGGACAAGAGACCCAGTACTTC. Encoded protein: CASLGGTSGGQETQYF.

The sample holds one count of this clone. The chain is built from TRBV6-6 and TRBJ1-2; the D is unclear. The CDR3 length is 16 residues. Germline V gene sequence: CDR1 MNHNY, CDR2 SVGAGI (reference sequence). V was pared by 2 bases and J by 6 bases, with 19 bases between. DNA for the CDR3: TGTGCCAGCAGTTACAGATCTCGACCGGGAGAGGATGGCTACACCTTC. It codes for CASSYRSRPGEDGYTF.

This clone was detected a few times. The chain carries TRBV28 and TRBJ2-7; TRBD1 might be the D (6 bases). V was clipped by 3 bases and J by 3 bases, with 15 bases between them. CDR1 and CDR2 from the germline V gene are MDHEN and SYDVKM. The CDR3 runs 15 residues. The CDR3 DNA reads TGTGCCAGCAGTTTGGCTGGGGGCGCGGGCTACGAGCAGTACTTC. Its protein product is CASSLAGGAGYEQYF.

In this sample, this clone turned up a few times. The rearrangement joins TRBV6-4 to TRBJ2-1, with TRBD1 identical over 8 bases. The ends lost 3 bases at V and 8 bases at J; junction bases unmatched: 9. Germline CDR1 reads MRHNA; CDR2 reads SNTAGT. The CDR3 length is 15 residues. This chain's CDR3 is CASSEHTGGGDEQFF. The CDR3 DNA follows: TGTGCCAGCAGTGAACACACAGGGGGTGGCGATGAGCAGTTCTTC.

The CDR3 DNA is TGTGCCAGCAGCTTAGTACCGAGTGCGTACGGCCGGGTCGGGGAGCTGTTTTTT. It encodes CASSLVPSAYGRVGELFF. The chain combines TRBV7-2 with TRBJ2-2; no reliable D call. V was clipped by 1 base and J by 7 bases, with 22 bases between them. This CDR3 is 18 amino acids long. Looked up from germline, CDR1 is SGHTA and CDR2 is FQGNSA.

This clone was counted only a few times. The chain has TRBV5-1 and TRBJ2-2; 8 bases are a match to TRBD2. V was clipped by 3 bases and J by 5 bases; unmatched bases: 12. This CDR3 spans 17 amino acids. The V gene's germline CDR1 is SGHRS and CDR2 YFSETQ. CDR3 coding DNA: TGCGCCAGCAGCTGGAGGTCGGGACTAGACTTAACCGGGGAGCTGTTTTTT. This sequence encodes CASSWRSGLDLTGELFF.